This T cell receptor beta chain was captured by sequencing in a study of cytomegalovirus exposure and HLA in healthy donors. At the level of the study: Unique TCRs from HLA-typed donors, about 85 million of them, were held in an early data release.

V lost 5 bases and J lost 4; bases outside the gene matches: 10. The germline gives CDR1 GTSNPN, CDR2 SVGIG (reference sequence). CDR3 length: 14 amino acids. The PCR employed 60 Vbeta primers together with 13 Jbeta primers. Generated by immunoSEQ multiplex PCR, the TCRdb table keeps only in-frame clones and is missing some. The sample lists about 140,000 clones; about four fifths were seen once. A remark on this clone: Its antigen is undetermined.

Study-level points and caveats: Most TCR beta V segments were productive about 87% or about 30% of the time in an earlier analysis. Later analysis associated a missense DCLRE1C variant with TCR beta V- and J-gene trimming.

The chain carries TRBV30 and TRBJ2-7, with TRBD2 matching over 8 bases. This sequence was found in a male donor in good health and CMV-seronegative. Sequenced: PBMCs. The DNA for the CDR3 is TGTGCCTGGGGAGGTGGCGGCGGGGGGTACGAGCAGTACTTC. Encoded protein: CAWGGGGGGYEQYF.